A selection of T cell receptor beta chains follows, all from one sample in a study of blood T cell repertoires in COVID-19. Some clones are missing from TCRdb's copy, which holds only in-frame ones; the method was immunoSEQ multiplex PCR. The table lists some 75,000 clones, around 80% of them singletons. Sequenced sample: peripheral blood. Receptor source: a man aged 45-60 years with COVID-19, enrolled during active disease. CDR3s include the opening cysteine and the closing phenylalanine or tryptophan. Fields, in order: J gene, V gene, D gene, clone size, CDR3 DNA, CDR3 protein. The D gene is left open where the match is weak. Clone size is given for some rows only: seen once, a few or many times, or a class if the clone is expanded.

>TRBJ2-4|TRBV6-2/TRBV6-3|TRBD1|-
TGTGCCAGCAGTTATACCGGGACAGGGGTAACTTTAGCCAAAAACATTCAGTACTTC
CASSYTGTGVTLAKNIQYF
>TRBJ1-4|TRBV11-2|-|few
TGTGCCAGCAGCTTAGATCTCTCGAGGGTTGAAAAACTGTTTTTT
CASSLDLSRVEKLFF
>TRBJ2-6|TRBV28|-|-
TGTGCCGGTAGCACTAGGGCTGGGGCCAACGTCCTGACTTTC
CAGSTRAGANVLTF
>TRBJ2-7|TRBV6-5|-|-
TGTGCCAGCAGTTACAACCGGGACACGGACTACGAGCAGTACTTC
CASSYNRDTDYEQYF
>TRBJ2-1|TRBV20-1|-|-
TGCAGTGCTAGCGAGGGGAGGGAGCAGTTCTTC
CSASEGREQFF
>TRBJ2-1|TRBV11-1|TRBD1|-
TGTGCCAGCAGCTTTCATAACAGGGGGAATATGGATGAGCAGTTCTTC
CASSFHNRGNMDEQFF
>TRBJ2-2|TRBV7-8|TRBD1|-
TGTGCCAGCAGCCGACGGACAGGGGACACCGGGGAGCTGTTTTTT
CASSRRTGDTGELFF
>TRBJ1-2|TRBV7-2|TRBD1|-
TGTGCCAGCAGACCGCCGGGACAGGACTATGGCTACACCTTC
CASRPPGQDYGYTF
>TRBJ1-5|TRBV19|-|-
TGTGCCAGTAGTCCTATGGGGGGAGGCAATCAGCCCCAGCATTTT
CASSPMGGGNQPQHF
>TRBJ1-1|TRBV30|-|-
TGTGCCTGGAGTCGCCAGGGGAACACTGAAGCTTTCTTT
CAWSRQGNTEAFF
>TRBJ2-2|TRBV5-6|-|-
TGTGCCAGCAGCCCGAAATGGGCAGGGGCTACCGGGGAGCTGTTTTTT
CASSPKWAGATGELFF
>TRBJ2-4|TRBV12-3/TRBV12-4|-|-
TGTGCCAGCAGTTTTCTCAACATTCAGTACTTC
CASSFLNIQYF
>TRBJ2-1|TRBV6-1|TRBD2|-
TGTGCCAGCAGTGAATTAACTAGCGGCTACAATGAGCAGTTCTTC
CASSELTSGYNEQFF
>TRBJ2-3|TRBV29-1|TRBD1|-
TGCAGCGTCGGTGACAGGGTCGGTTCGGGTACGCAGTATTTT
CSVGDRVGSGTQYF
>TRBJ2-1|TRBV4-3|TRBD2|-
TGCGCCAGCAGCCTCGGACTAGCGGGAGGGCATGAGCAGTTCTTC
CASSLGLAGGHEQFF
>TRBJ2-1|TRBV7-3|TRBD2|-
TGTGCCAGCAGCTTAGGGACTAGTCGGTCCTACAATGAGCAGTTCTTC
CASSLGTSRSYNEQFF
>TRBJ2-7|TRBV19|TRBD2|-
TGTGCCAGTAGTATGGGAGGGGTCTACGAGCAGTACTTC
CASSMGGVYEQYF
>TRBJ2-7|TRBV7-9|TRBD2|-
TGTGCCAGCACCCCAGACGGGAGGGCGGCGGGGGAGCAGTACTTC
CASTPDGRAAGEQYF
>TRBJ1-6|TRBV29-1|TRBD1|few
TGCAGCGTCGCGGACAGGGTTGATTCACCCCTCCACTTT
CSVADRVDSPLHF
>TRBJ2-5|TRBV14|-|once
TGTGCCAGCAGCCAAGGACAGAGGGAGACCCAGTACTTC
CASSQGQRETQYF
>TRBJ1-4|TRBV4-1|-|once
TGCGCCAGCAGCCAACTTACTGGGGCCACTAATGAAAAACTGTTTTTT
CASSQLTGATNEKLFF
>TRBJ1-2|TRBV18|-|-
TGTGCCAGCTCACCACCGACAGGAGATAACTATGGCTACACCTTC
CASSPPTGDNYGYTF
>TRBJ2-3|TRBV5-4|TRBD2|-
TGTGCCAGCAGCTTGGGGGAGGGTGTAGCAGATACGCAGTATTTT
CASSLGEGVADTQYF
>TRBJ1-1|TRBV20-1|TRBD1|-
TGCAGTGCTACAGGGGGCACTGAAGCTTTCTTT
CSATGGTEAFF
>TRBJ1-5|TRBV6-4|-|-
TGTGCCAGCAGCCTATCCAGGGGTAAACAGCCCCAGCATTTT
CASSLSRGKQPQHF
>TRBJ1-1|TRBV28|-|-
TGTGCCAGCAGTTTAGGGACATATAGTCACACTGAAGCTTTCTTT
CASSLGTYSHTEAFF
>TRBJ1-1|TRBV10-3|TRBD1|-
TGTGCCATCAGTGAAAGAGGACAGGGCGACACTGAAGCTTTCTTT
CAISERGQGDTEAFF
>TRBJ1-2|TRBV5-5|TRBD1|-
TGTGCCAGCGGGACAGGGGTTGGGGACTATGGCTACACCTTC
CASGTGVGDYGYTF
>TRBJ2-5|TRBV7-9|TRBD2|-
TGTGCCAGCAGCTTACCTAGCGGCCCCTGGTACTTC
CASSLPSGPWYF
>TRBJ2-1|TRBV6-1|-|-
TGTGCCAGCAGTGAAGACGGCGCCCGGGAGTTCTTC
CASSEDGAREFF
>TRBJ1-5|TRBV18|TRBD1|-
TGTGCCAGCTCACCAGCCGGGACAGATAATCAGCCCCAGCATTTT
CASSPAGTDNQPQHF
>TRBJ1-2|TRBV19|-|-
TGTGCCAGTAGTAACGGACTTATGGGGAGCTTTGGCTACACCTTC
CASSNGLMGSFGYTF
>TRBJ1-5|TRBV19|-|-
TGTGCCAGTAGAATGGAGGGTGGTTATAGCAATCAGCCCCAGCATTTT
CASRMEGGYSNQPQHF
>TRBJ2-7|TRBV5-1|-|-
TGCGCCAGCAGCTTGGGCGGCTCCTCCTACGAGCAGTACTTC
CASSLGGSSYEQYF
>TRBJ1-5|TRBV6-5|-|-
TGTGCCAGCCGGGGAGCCGGCAATCAGCCCCAGCATTTT
CASRGAGNQPQHF
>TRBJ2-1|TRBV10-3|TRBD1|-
TGTGCCATCAGTCGGACAGGGGATGAGCAGTTCTTC
CAISRTGDEQFF
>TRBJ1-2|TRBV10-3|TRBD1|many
TGTGCCATCAGTGACGAGGGGGCCTATGGCTACACCTTC
CAISDEGAYGYTF
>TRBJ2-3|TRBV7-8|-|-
TGTGCCAGCAAACAGGACGGCGGCACAGATACGCAGTATTTT
CASKQDGGTDTQYF
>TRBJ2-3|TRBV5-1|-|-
TGCGCCAGCAGCCCACTGCCATACAGCACAGATACGCAGTATTTT
CASSPLPYSTDTQYF
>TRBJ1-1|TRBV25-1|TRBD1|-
TGTGCCAGCAGTGATACCCGGACAGGGCTGACTGAAGCTTTCTTT
CASSDTRTGLTEAFF